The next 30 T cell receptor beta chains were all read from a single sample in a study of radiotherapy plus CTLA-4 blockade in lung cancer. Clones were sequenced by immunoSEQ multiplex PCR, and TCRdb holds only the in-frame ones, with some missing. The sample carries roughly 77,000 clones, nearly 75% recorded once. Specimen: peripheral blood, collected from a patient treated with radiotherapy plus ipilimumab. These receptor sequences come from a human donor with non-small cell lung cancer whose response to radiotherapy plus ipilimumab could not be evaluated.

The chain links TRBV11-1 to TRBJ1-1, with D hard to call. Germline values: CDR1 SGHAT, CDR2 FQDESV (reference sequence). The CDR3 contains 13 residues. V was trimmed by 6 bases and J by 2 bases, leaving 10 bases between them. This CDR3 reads CASSSDINTEAFF. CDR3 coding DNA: TGTGCCAGCAGTTCCGACATTAACACTGAAGCTTTCTTT.

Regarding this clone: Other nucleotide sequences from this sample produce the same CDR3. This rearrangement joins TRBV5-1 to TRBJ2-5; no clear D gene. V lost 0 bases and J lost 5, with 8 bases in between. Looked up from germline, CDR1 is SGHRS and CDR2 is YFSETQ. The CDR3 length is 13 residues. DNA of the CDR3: TGCGCCAGCAGCTTGGCAGGTGGGGAGACCCAGTACTTC. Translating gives CASSLAGGETQYF.

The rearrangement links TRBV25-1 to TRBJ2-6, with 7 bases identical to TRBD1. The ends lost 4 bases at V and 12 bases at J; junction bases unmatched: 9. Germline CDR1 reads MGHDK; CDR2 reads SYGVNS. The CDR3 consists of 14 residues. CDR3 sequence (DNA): TGTGCCAGCAGTGGGGCAGGGGGTTCCGGCGTCCTGACTTTC. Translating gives CASSGAGGSGVLTF.

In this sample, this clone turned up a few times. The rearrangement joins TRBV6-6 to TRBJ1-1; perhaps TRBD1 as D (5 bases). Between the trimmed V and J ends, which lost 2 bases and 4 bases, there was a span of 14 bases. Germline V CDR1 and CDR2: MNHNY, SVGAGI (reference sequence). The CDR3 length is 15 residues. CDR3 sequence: CASSYPRGVSTEAFF. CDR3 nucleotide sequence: TGTGCCAGCAGTTACCCCCGGGGGGTTAGCACTGAAGCTTTCTTT.

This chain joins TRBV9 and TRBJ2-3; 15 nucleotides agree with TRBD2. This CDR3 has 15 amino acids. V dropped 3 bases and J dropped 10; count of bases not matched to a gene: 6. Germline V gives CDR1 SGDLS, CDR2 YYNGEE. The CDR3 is CASSAGTSGGLSQYF. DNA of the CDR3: TGTGCCAGCAGCGCCGGGACTAGCGGGGGGTTATCGCAGTATTTT. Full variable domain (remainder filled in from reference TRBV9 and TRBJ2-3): DSGVTQTPKHLITATGQRVTLRCSPRSGDLSVYWYQQSLDQGLQFLIQYYNGEERAKGNILERFSAQQFPDLHSELNLSSLELGDSALYFCASSAGTSGGLSQYFGPGTRLTVL.

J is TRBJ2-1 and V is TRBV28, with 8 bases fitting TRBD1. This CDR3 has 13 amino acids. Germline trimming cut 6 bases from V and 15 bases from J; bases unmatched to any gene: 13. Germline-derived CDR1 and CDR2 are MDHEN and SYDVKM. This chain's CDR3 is CASRVASRDRTFF. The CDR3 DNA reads TGTGCCAGCAGGGTAGCCTCCCGGGACAGGACGTTCTTC.

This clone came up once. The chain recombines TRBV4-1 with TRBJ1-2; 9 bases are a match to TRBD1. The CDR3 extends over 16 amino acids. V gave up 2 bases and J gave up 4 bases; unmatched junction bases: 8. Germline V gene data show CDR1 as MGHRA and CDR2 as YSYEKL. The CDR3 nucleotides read TGCGCCAGCAGCCAACCCCACAGGGGGCAATCCTATGGCTACACCTTC. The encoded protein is CASSQPHRGQSYGYTF.

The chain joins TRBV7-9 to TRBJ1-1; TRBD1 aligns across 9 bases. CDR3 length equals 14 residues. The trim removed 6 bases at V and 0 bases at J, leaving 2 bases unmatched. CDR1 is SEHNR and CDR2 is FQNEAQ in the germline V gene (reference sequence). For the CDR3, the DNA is TGTGCCAGCAGTGGGACAGGGATGAACACTGAAGCTTTCTTT. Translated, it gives CASSGTGMNTEAFF.

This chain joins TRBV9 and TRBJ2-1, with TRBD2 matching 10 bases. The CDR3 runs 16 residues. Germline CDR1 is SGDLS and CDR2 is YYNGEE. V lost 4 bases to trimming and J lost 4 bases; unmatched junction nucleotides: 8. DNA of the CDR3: TGTGCCAGCAGCAAGGACCAGCGGGGGGGTTACAATGAGCAGTTCTTC. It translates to CASSKDQRGGYNEQFF.

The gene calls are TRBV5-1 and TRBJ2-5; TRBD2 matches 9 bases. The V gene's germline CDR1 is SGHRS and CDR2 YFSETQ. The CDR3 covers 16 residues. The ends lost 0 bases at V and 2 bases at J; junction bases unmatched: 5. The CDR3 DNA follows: TGCGCCAGCAGCTTGGGAGCGGGGGGCCAACAAGAGACCCAGTACTTC. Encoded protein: CASSLGAGGQQETQYF. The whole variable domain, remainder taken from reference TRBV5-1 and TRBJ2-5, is KAGVTQTPRYLIKTRGQQVTLSCSPISGHRSVSWYQQTPGQGLQFLFEYFSETQRNKGNFPGRFSGRQFSNSRSEMNVSTLELGDSALYLCASSLGAGGQQETQYFGPGTRLLVL.

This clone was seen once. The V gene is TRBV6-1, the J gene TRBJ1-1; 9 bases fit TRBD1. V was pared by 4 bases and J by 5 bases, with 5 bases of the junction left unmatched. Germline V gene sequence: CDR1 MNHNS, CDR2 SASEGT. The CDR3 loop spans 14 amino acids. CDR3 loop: CASSVNRGQTEAFF. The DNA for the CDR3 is TGTGCCAGCAGTGTTAACAGGGGGCAAACTGAAGCTTTCTTT.

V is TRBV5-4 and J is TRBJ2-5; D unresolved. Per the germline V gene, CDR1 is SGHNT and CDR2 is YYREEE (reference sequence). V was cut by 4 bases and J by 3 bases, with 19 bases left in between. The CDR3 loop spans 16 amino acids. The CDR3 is CASSQSLVLSEETQYF. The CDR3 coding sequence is TGTGCCAGCAGCCAAAGCCTAGTTCTTTCGGAAGAGACCCAGTACTTC.

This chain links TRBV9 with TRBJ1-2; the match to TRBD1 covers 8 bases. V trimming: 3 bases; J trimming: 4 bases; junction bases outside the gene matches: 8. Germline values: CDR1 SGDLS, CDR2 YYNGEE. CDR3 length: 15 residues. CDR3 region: CASSATGVGGYGYTF. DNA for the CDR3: TGTGCCAGCAGCGCGACAGGGGTGGGGGGCTATGGCTACACCTTC.

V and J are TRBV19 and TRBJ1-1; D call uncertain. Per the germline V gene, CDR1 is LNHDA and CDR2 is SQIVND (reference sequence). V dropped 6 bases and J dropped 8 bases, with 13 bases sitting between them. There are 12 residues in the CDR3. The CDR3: CASRTREGEAFF. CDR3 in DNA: TGTGCCAGTAGGACCCGGGAAGGGGAAGCTTTCTTT.

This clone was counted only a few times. This CDR3 is CASSLVSSGGAYEQYF. CDR3 sequence (DNA): TGTGCCAGCAGCTTAGTTAGTAGCGGGGGGGCCTACGAGCAGTACTTC. The chain has TRBV11-2 and TRBJ2-7; 11 bases align to TRBD2. The CDR3 spans 16 residues. V lost 1 base and J lost 2; bases outside the gene matches: 4. The germline gives CDR1 SGHAT, CDR2 FQNNGV.

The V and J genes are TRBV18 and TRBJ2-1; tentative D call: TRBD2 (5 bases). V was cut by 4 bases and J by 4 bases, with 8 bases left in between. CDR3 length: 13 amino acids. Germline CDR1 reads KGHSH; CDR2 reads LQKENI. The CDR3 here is CASSQDSYNEQFF. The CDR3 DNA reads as TGTGCCAGCTCACAGGACTCTTACAATGAGCAGTTCTTC.

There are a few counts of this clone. Written as DNA, the CDR3 is TGTGCCAGCAGTGTTCTACAGGGGGTGGGCACCGGGGAGCTGTTTTTT. Its translation is CASSVLQGVGTGELFF. The gene calls are TRBV6-1 and TRBJ2-2; 8 bases are a match to TRBD1. The CDR3 has 16 amino acids. The V gene's germline CDR1 is MNHNS and CDR2 SASEGT. The ends lost 4 bases at V and 4 bases at J; junction bases unmatched: 8.

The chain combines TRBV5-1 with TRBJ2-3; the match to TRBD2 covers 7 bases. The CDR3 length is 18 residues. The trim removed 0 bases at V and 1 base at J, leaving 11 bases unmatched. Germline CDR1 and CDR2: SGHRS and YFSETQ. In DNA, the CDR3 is TGCGCCAGCAGCTTGGGGACTAGTGGCTCAGGTGGCACAGATACGCAGTATTTT. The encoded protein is CASSLGTSGSGGTDTQYF.

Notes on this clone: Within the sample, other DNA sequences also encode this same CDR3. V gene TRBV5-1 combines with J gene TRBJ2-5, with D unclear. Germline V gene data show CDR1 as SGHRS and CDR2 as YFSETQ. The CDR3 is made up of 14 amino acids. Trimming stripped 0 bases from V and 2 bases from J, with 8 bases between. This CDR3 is CASSLGSSQETQYF. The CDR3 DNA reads TGCGCCAGCAGCTTGGGTTCCAGTCAAGAGACCCAGTACTTC.

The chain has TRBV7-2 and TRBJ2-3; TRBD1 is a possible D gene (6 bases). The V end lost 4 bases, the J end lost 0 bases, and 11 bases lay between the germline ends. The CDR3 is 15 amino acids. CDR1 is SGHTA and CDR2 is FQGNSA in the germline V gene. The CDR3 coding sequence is TGTGCCAGCAGCTCGACAGGACAGAGCACAGATACGCAGTATTTT. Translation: CASSSTGQSTDTQYF.

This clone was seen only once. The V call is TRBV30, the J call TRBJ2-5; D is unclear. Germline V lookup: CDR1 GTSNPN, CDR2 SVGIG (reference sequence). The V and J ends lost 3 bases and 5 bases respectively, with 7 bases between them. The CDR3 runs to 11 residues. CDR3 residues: CAWSVAETQYF. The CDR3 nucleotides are TGTGCCTGGAGCGTTGCGGAGACCCAGTACTTC. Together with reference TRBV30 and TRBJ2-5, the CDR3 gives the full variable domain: SQTIHQWPATLVQPVGSPLSLECTVEGTSNPNLYWYRQAAGRGLQLLFYSVGIGQISSEVPQNLSASRPQDRQFILSSKKLLLSDSGFYLCAWSVAETQYFGPGTRLLVL.

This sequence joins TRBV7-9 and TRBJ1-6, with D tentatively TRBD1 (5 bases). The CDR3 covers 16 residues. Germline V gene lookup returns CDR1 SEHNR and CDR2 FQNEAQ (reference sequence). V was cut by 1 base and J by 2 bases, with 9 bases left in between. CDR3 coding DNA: TGTGCCAGCAGCTTAGAAGGGGTGGCCTATAATTCACCCCTCCACTTT. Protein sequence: CASSLEGVAYNSPLHF.

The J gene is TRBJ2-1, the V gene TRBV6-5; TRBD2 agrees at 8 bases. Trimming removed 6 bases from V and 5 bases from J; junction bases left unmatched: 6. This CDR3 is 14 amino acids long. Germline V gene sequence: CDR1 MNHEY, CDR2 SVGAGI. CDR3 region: CASRRPGLDNEQFF. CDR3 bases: TGTGCCAGCAGAAGACCGGGACTAGACAATGAGCAGTTCTTC.

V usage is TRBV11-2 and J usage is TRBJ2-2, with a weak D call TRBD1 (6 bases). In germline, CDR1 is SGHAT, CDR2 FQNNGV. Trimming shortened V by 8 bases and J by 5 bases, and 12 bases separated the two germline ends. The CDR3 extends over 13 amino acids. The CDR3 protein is CASHRVITGELFF. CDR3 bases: TGTGCCAGCCACAGGGTTATAACCGGGGAGCTGTTTTTT.

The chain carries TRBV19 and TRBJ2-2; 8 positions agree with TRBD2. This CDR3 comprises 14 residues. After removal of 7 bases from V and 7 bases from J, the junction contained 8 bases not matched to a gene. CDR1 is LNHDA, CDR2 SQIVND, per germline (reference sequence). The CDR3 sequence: CASTFSGIDGELFF. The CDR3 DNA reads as TGTGCCAGTACTTTTAGCGGGATCGACGGGGAGCTGTTTTTT.

The CDR3 spells CAWAHRGNQPQHF. In nucleotides, the CDR3 is TGTGCCTGGGCCCATCGGGGCAATCAGCCCCAGCATTTT. The rearrangement uses TRBV30 and TRBJ1-5; D unclear. Germline assignment: CDR1 GTSNPN and CDR2 SVGIG (reference sequence). The CDR3 totals 13 residues. The V gene lost 5 bases and the J gene lost 2 bases, with 10 bases spanning the gap. Complete variable domain (other parts from reference TRBV30 and TRBJ1-5): SQTIHQWPATLVQPVGSPLSLECTVEGTSNPNLYWYRQAAGRGLQLLFYSVGIGQISSEVPQNLSASRPQDRQFILSSKKLLLSDSGFYLCAWAHRGNQPQHFGDGTRLSIL.

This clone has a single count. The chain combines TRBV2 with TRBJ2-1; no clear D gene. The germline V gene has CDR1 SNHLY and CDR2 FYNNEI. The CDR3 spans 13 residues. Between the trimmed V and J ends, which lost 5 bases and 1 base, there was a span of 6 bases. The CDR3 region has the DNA TGTGCCAGCAGTCCTAGTTCCTACAATGAGCAGTTCTTC. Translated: CASSPSSYNEQFF.

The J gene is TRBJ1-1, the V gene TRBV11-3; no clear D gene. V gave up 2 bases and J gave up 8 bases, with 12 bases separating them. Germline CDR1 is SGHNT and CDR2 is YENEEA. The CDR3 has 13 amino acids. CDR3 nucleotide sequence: TGTGCCAGCAGCTTATTCTCAGGCGTCGAAGCTTTCTTT. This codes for CASSLFSGVEAFF.

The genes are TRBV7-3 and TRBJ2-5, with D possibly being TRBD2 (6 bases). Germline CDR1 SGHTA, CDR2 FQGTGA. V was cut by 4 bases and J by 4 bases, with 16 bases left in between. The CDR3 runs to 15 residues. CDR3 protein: CASSSRWGERETQYF. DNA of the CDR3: TGTGCCAGCAGCTCCCGATGGGGGGAGCGAGAGACCCAGTACTTC.

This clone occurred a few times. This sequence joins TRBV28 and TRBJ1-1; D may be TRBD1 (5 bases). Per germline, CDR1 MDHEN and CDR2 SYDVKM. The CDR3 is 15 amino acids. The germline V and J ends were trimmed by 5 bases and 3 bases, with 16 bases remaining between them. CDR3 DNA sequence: TGTGCCAGCAGTCCCTTATTCAGGGTGTACACTGAAGCTTTCTTT. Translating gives CASSPLFRVYTEAFF.